These T cell receptor beta chains were read from a single sample in a study of blood T cell repertoires in COVID-19. Profiling relied on immunoSEQ multiplex PCR, and the TCRdb table lists in-frame clones only, not all of them. The data show 200,000 to 250,000 clones, roughly 80% seen once. Sequencing input: peripheral blood. The source is a woman in her late teens or twenties with acute or convalescent COVID-19. CDR3s include the opening cysteine and the closing phenylalanine or tryptophan. A D gene is named only where the DNA matches it firmly. Size is stated for part of the rows, as once, few or many counts, or as a class when the clone is expanded.

v_gene	j_gene	abundance	d_gene	CDR3nt	CDR3aa
TRBV7-9	TRBJ2-2	NA	TRBD2	TGTGCCAGCAGCCTTCGGACTAGCGGGACCGGGGAGCTGTTTTTT	CASSLRTSGTGELFF
TRBV6-2/TRBV6-3	TRBJ1-1	NA	NA	TGTGCCAGCAGTTACTCTTTGGGGGGGTCGGACACTGAAGCTTTCTTT	CASSYSLGGSDTEAFF
TRBV5-1	TRBJ1-2	NA	NA	TGCGCCAGCAGCTTGGTTGGGAGCCCCTATGGCTACACCTTC	CASSLVGSPYGYTF
TRBV2	TRBJ1-2	NA	NA	TGTGCCAGCAGTGTGGTACAGGACTATGGCTACACCTTC	CASSVVQDYGYTF
TRBV5-6	TRBJ1-2	few	NA	TGTGCCAGCAGCTTTCTTGAGGGAACGGACTATGGCTACACCTTC	CASSFLEGTDYGYTF
TRBV5-1	TRBJ2-7	NA	TRBD2	TGCGCCAGCAGCTTCTCGCTAGCGGGAGCCTACGAGCAGTACTTC	CASSFSLAGAYEQYF
TRBV29-1	TRBJ1-1	NA	NA	TGCAGCGTTGAAACACCCCCTGAAGCTTTCTTT	CSVETPPEAFF
TRBV28	TRBJ2-1	NA	TRBD2	TGTGCCAGCAGTTTTGAGGGGGCTAGCGGGAAATACAATGAGCAGTTCTTC	CASSFEGASGKYNEQFF
TRBV28	TRBJ2-7	NA	NA	TGTGCCGCTGAAAGGCGGAATTCCTACGAGCAGTACTTC	CAAERRNSYEQYF
TRBV15	TRBJ2-1	NA	TRBD1	TGTGCCACCAGCAGAGATCTCCGTGGAATTGGACAGGGGGCCCTCAATGAGCAGTTCTTC	CATSRDLRGIGQGALNEQFF
TRBV29-1	TRBJ2-2	NA	NA	TGCAGCGTACAGAACGCCGGGGAGCTGTTTTTT	CSVQNAGELFF
TRBV5-1	TRBJ2-1	NA	NA	TGCGCCAGCATGGGGGGGGCGGGAGCTGAGCAGTTCTTC	CASMGGAGAEQFF
TRBV4-3	TRBJ2-7	NA	NA	TGCGCCAGCAGCACCGGGACGGGGGCCTACGAGCAGTACTTC	CASSTGTGAYEQYF
TRBV11-2	TRBJ1-2	NA	NA	TGTGCCAGCAGTCCGACAGGCTACTATGGCTACACCTTC	CASSPTGYYGYTF
TRBV10-3	TRBJ1-2	NA	NA	TGTGCCATCAGTGAGGGACTTGGTGGGGGCGAAGGTGGCTACACCTTC	CAISEGLGGGEGGYTF